The entry that follows covers one T cell receptor (beta chain) sequence. The sample belongs to a study of response to subunit inactivated influenza vaccine. The germline V gene has CDR1 SGHRS and CDR2 YFSETQ. The CDR3 runs 15 residues. The ends lost 3 bases at V and 6 bases at J; junction bases unmatched: 8. TCRdb itself ran the RT-PCR reads through MiXCR, one entry per CDR3 protein. The data contain under 800,000 distinct CDR3 sequences, more than 11% of them singletons. Sample: PBMCs from blood, taken 14 to 15 days before vaccination. V is TRBV5-1 and J is TRBJ2-7, with TRBD1 identical over 11 bases. This receptor was obtained from a man between 45 and 60 years old who received an inactivated influenza vaccine. The CDR3 DNA reads TGCGCCAGCAGCTGGGGGGACAGGGGGGCAGGCGAGCAGTACTTC. Translation gives CASSWGDRGAGEQYF. Full variable domain (rest looked up from reference TRBV5-1 and TRBJ2-7): KAGVTQTPRYLIKTRGQQVTLSCSPISGHRSVSWYQQTPGQGLQFLFEYFSETQRNKGNFPGRFSGRQFSNSRSEMNVSTLELGDSALYLCASSWGDRGAGEQYFGPGTRLTVT.